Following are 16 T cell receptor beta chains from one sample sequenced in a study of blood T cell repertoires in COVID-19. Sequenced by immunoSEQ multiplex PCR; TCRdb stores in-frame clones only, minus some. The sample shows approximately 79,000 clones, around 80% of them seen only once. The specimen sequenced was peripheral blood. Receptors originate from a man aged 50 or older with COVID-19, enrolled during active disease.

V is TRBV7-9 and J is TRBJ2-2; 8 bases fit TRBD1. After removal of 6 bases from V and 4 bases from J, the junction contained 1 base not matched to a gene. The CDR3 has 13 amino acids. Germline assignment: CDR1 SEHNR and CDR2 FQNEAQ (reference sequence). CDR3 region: CASRTGGTGELFF. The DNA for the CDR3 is TGTGCCAGCAGAACAGGGGGCACCGGGGAGCTGTTTTTT.

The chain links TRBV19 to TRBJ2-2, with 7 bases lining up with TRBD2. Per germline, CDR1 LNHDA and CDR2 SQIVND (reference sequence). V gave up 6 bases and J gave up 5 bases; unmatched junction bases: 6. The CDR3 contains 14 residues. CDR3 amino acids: CASRRAGETGELFF. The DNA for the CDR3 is TGTGCCAGTAGGAGGGCGGGAGAAACCGGGGAGCTGTTTTTT.

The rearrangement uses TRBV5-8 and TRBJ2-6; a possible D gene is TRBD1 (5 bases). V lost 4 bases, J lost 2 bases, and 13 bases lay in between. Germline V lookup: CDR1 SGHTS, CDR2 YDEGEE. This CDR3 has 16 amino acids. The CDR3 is CASSPVGRAGANVLTF. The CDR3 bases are TGTGCCAGCAGCCCGGTGGGGCGAGCTGGGGCCAACGTCCTGACTTTC.

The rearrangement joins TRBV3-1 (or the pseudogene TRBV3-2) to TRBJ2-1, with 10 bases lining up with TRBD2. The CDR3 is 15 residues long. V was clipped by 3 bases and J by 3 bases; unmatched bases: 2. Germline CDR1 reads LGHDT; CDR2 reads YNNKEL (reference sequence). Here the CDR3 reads CASSHSSGSYNEQFF. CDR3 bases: TGTGCCAGCAGCCACTCTAGCGGGAGCTACAATGAGCAGTTCTTC.

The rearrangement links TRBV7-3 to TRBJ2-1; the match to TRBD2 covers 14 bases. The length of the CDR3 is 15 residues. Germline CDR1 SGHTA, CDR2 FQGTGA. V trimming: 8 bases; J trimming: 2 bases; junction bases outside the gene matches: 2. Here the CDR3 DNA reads TGTGCCAGCGGGACTAGCGGGAGTACCTACAATGAGCAGTTCTTC. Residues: CASGTSGSTYNEQFF.

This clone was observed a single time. CDR3 sequence (DNA): TGTGCCATCAGGAGTGGACAGGCGTCCGATACGCAGTATTTT. As protein: CAIRSGQASDTQYF. The rearrangement links TRBV10-3 to TRBJ2-3; 7 positions agree with TRBD1. The CDR3 has 14 amino acids. From germline, CDR1 is ENHRY and CDR2 SYGVKD. The V and J ends lost 6 bases and 6 bases, in that order; junction bases with no gene match: 9.

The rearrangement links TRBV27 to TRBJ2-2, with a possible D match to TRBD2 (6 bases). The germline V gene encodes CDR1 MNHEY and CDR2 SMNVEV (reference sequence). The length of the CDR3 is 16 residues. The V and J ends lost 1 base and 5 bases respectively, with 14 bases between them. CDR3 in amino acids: CASSLFPRRETGELFF. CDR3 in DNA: TGTGCCAGCAGTTTATTTCCAAGGCGGGAAACCGGGGAGCTGTTTTTT.

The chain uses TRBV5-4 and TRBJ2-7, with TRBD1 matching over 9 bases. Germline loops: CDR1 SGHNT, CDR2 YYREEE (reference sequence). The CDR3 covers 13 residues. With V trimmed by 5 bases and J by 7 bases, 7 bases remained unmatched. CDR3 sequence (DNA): TGTGCCAGCAGGAACAGGGGGCTGGGGGAGCAGTACTTC. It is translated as CASRNRGLGEQYF.

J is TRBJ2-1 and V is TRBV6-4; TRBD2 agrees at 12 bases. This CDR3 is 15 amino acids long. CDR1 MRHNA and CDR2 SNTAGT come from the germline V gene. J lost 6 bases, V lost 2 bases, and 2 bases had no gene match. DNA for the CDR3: TGTGCCAGCAGTGACGGGGGACTAGCGGGCAATGAGCAGTTCTTC. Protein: CASSDGGLAGNEQFF.

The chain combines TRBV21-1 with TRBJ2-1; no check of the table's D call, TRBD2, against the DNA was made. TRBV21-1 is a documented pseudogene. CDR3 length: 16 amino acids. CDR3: CASSKLAGPSYNEQFF. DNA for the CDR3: TGTGCCAGCAGCAAGCTAGCGGGGCCCTCCTACAATGAGCAGTTCTTC.

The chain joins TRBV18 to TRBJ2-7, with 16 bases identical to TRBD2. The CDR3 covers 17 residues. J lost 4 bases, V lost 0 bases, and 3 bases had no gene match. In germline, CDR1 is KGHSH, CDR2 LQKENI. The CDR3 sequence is CASSPPGLAGGPYEQYF. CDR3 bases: TGTGCCAGCTCACCACCGGGACTAGCGGGAGGGCCTTACGAGCAGTACTTC.

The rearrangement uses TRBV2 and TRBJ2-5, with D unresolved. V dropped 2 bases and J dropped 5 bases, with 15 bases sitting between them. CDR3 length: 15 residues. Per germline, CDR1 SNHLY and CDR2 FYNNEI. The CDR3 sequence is CASSESLPTSETQYF. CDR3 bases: TGTGCCAGCAGTGAATCTCTACCTACGAGCGAGACCCAGTACTTC.

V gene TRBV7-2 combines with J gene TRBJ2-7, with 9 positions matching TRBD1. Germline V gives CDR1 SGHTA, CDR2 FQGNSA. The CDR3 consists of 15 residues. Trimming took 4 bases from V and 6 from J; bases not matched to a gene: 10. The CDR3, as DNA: TGTGCCAGCAGCTCGACAGGGGGGGTCCTAGGCGAGCAGTACTTC. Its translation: CASSSTGGVLGEQYF.

The DNA of the CDR3 is TGTGCCACCAGTGACTCTCGACAGACTCAAGAGACCCAGTACTTC. Translation: CATSDSRQTQETQYF. The chain couples TRBV24-1 to TRBJ2-5; maybe TRBD1 (5 bases). Germline V lookup: CDR1 KGHDR, CDR2 SFDVKD. Trimming removed 4 bases at V and 2 bases at J, with 13 bases between. The CDR3 is made up of 15 amino acids.

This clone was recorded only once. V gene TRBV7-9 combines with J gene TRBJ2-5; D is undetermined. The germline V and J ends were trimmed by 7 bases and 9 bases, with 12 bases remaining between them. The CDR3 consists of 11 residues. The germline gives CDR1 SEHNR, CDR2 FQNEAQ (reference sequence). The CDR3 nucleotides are TGTGCCAGCACCGTTCGCAGTGCCCAGTACTTC. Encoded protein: CASTVRSAQYF.

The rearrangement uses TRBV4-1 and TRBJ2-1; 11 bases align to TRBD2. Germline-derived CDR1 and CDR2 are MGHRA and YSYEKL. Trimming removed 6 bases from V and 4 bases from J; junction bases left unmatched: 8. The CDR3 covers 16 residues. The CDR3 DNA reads TGCGCCAGCAGGGGAAGGACTAGCGGGCGGTACAATGAGCAGTTCTTC. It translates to CASRGRTSGRYNEQFF.